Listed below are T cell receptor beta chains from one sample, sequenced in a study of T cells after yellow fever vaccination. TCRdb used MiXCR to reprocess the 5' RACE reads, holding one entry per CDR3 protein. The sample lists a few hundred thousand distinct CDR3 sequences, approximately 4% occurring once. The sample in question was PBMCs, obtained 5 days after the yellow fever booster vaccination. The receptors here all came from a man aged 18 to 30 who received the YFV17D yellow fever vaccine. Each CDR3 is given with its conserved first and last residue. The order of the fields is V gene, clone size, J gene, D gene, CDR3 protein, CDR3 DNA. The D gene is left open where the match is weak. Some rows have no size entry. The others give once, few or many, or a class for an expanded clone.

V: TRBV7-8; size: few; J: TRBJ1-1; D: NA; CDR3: CASNSWNTEAFF; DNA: TGTGCCAGCAATAGTTGGAACACTGAAGCTTTCTTT
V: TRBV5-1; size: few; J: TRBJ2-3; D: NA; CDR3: CASSILDNREPDTQYF; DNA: TGCGCCAGCAGCATCCTGGACAATCGGGAGCCAGATACGCAGTATTTT
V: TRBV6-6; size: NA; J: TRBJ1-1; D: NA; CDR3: CASSYSHPSRAFF; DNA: TGTGCCAGCAGTTACTCCCACCCGAGCAGAGCTTTCTTT
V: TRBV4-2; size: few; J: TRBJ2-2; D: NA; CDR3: CASSQDRFATGELFF; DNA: TGTGCCAGCAGCCAAGACAGGTTCGCCACCGGGGAGCTGTTTTTT
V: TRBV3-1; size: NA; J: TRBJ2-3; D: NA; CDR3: CASSQLMDTQYF; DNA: TGTGCCAGCAGCCAGCTTATGGATACGCAGTATTTT
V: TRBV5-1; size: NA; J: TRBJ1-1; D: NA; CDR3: CASSLSAGTAEAFF; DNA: TGCGCCAGCAGCTTGTCGGCGGGGACTGCTGAAGCTTTCTTT
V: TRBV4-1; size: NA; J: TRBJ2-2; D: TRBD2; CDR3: CASSPRMISGVLFF; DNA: TGCGCCAGCAGCCCAAGGATGATCAGCGGGGTGCTGTTTTTT
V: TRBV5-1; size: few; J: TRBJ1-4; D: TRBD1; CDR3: CASRTGSNEKLFF; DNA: TGCGCCAGCCGGACAGGGTCTAATGAAAAACTGTTTTTT
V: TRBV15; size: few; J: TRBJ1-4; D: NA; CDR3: CATSREQANEKLFF; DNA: TGTGCCACCAGCAGAGAGCAGGCTAATGAAAAACTGTTTTTT
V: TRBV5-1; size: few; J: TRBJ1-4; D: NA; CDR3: CASSLFGGDEKLFF; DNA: TGCGCCAGCAGCTTGTTCGGGGGGGATGAAAAACTGTTTTTT
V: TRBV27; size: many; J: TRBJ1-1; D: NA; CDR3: CASSLGRGRTEAFF; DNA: TGTGCCAGCAGTTTGGGCAGGGGACGCACTGAAGCTTTCTTT
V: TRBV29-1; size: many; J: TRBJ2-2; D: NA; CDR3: CSVAGYTGELFF; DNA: TGCAGCGTTGCGGGATACACCGGGGAGCTGTTTTTT
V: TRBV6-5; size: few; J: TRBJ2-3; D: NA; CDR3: CASSYGQISTDTQYF; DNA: TGTGCCAGCAGTTACGGACAGATAAGCACAGATACGCAGTATTTT
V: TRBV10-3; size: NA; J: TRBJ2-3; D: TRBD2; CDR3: CAISVAGGGGDTQYF; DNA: TGTGCCATCAGTGTGGCGGGGGGGGGCGGAGATACGCAGTATTTT
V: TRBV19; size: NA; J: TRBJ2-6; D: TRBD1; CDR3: CASSQQGAKPGANVLTF; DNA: TGTGCCAGTAGCCAACAGGGGGCTAAGCCTGGGGCCAACGTCCTGACTTTC
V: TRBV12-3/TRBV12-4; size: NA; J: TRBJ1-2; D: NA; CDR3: CASSLQGALYGYTF; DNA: TGTGCCAGCAGCCTACAGGGAGCTCTCTATGGCTACACCTTC
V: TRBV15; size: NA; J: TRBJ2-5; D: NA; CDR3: CATSSPDKYQETQYF; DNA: TGTGCCACCAGCTCCCCGGATAAGTACCAAGAGACCCAGTACTTC
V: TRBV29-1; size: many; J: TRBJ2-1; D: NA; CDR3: CSVAGAKGFNEQFF; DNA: TGCAGCGTTGCGGGGGCCAAGGGGTTCAATGAGCAGTTCTTC
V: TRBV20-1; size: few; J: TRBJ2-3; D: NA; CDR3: CSARRDTPQYF; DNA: TGCAGTGCTAGAAGGGATACCCCGCAGTATTTT
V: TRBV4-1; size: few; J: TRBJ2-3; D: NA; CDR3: CASSQLGLPTDTQYF; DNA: TGCGCCAGCAGCCAATTGGGACTCCCTACAGATACGCAGTATTTT
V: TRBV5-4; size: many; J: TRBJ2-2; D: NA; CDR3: CASSLDSRGPVGTGELFF; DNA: TGTGCCAGCAGCTTGGATTCGCGGGGGCCCGTAGGGACCGGGGAGCTGTTTTTT
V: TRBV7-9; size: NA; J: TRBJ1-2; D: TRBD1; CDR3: CASSRTGLGSYGYTF; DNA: TGTGCCAGCAGCCGGACAGGGCTGGGGAGCTATGGCTACACCTTC
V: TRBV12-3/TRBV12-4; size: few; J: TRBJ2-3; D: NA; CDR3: CASSTMAGSSADTQYF; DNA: TGTGCCAGCAGTACGATGGCAGGTTCCTCGGCAGATACGCAGTATTTT
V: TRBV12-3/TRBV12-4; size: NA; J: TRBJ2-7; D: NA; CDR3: CASKGQGYEQYF; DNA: TGTGCCAGCAAAGGCCAGGGCTACGAGCAGTACTTC
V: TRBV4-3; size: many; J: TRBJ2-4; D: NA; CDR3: CASSRDTRGPGNIQYF; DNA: TGCGCCAGCAGCCGAGACACCAGGGGCCCCGGAAACATTCAGTACTTC
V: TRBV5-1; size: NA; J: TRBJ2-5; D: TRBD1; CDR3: CASSPRRGLGETQYF; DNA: TGCGCCAGCAGCCCACGCAGGGGGCTAGGAGAGACCCAGTACTTC
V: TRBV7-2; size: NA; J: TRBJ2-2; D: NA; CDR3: CASRPGARNTGELFF; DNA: TGTGCCAGCAGACCGGGGGCTCGAAACACCGGGGAGCTGTTTTTT
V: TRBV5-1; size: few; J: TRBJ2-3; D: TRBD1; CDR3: CASSFGTATSTDTQYF; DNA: TGCGCCAGCAGCTTCGGGACAGCAACCAGCACAGATACGCAGTATTTT
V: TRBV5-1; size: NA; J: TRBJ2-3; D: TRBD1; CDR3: CASSLNFGTGGTDTQYF; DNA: TGCGCCAGCAGCTTGAATTTTGGGACAGGGGGCACAGATACGCAGTATTTT
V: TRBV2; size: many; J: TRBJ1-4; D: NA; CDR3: CASSGGSANEKLFF; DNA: TGTGCCAGCAGTGGGGGCTCGGCTAATGAAAAACTGTTTTTT
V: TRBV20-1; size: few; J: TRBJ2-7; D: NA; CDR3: CSATQTYEQYF; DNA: TGCAGTGCTACCCAAACCTACGAGCAGTACTTC
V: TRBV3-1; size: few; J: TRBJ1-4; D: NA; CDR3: CASSQDRTTVNEKLFF; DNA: TGTGCCAGCAGCCAAGATCGAACAACCGTTAATGAAAAACTGTTTTTT
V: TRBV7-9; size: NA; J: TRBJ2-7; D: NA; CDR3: CASSLATGRSYEQYF; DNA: TGTGCCAGCAGCTTAGCGACAGGCCGCTCCTACGAGCAGTACTTC
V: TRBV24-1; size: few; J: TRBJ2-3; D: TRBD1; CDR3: CATSVDREPADTQYF; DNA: TGTGCCACCAGTGTAGACAGGGAACCTGCAGATACGCAGTATTTT
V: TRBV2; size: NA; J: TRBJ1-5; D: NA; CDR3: CASSRVRVGNQPQHF; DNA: TGTGCCAGCAGTCGCGTAAGGGTTGGTAATCAGCCCCAGCATTTT
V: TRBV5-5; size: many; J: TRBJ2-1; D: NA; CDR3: CASSMSGHGGGYNEQFF; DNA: TGTGCCAGCAGCATGTCGGGACACGGAGGGGGATACAATGAGCAGTTCTTC
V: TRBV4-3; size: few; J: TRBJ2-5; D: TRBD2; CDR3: CASSQGPAGAGETQYF; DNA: TGCGCCAGCAGCCAAGGGCCAGCGGGGGCCGGAGAGACCCAGTACTTC
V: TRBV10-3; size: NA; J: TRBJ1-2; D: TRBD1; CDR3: CAISTGTDYGYTF; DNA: TGTGCCATCAGCACCGGGACAGACTATGGCTACACCTTC
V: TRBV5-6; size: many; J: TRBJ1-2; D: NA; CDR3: CASSPGAGEVYGYTF; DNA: TGTGCCAGCAGCCCCGGGGCAGGGGAAGTCTATGGCTACACCTTC
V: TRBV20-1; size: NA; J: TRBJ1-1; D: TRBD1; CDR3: CSATRDRVENTEAFF; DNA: TGCAGTGCCACACGGGACAGGGTAGAGAACACTGAAGCTTTCTTT
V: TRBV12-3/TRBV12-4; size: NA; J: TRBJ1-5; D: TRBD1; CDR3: CASSKTGGQQPQHF; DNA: TGTGCCAGCAGTAAAACAGGGGGGCAGCAGCCCCAGCATTTT
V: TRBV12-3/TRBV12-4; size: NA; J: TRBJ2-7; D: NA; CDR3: CASRDTGSSYEQYF; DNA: TGTGCCAGCAGGGATACAGGGAGCTCCTACGAGCAGTACTTC
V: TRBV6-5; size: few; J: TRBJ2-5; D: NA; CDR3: CASSNRDTLGRKTQYF; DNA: TGTGCCAGCAGTAATCGGGACACCCTTGGTAGAAAGACCCAGTACTTC
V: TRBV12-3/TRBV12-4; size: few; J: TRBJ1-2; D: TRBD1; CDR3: CASSRVQGANYGYTF; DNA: TGTGCCAGCAGTCGAGTACAGGGGGCGAACTATGGCTACACCTTC
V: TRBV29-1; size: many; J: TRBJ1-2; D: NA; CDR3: CSVVVGGTFGYGYTF; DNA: TGCAGCGTTGTCGTAGGGGGGACTTTCGGCTATGGCTACACCTTC
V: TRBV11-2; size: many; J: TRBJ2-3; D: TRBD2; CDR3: CASSPTSGGWTDTQYF; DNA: TGTGCCAGCAGCCCGACTAGCGGGGGGTGGACAGATACGCAGTATTTT
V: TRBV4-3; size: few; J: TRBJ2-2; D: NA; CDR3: CASSQGSAINTGELFF; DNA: TGCGCCAGCAGCCAAGGGTCAGCGATTAACACCGGGGAGCTGTTTTTT
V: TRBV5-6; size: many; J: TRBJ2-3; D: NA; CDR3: CASSLEEGTDTQYF; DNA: TGTGCCAGCAGCTTGGAGGAGGGCACAGATACGCAGTATTTT
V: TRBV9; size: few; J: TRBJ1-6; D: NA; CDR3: CASSVAGSPLHF; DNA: TGTGCCAGCAGCGTAGCAGGATCACCCCTCCACTTT
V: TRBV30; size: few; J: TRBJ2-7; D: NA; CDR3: CAWSIQRPYEQYF; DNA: TGTGCCTGGAGTATACAGCGCCCCTACGAGCAGTACTTC
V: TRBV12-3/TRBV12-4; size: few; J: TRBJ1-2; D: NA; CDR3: CASSKGESGYGYTF; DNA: TGTGCCAGCAGCAAAGGGGAATCAGGCTATGGCTACACCTTC
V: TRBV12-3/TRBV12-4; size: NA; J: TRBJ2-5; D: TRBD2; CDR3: CASSFTSGDPQETQYF; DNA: TGTGCCAGCAGTTTCACTAGCGGGGACCCTCAAGAGACCCAGTACTTC
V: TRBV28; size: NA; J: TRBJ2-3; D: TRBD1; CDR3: CASRTSWDRVLYF; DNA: TGTGCCAGCAGGACGTCGTGGGACAGGGTGCTGTATTTT
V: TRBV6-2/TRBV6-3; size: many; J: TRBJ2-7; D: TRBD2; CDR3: CASRRGLASYEQYF; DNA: TGTGCCAGCAGGCGCGGACTAGCGTCCTACGAGCAGTACTTC